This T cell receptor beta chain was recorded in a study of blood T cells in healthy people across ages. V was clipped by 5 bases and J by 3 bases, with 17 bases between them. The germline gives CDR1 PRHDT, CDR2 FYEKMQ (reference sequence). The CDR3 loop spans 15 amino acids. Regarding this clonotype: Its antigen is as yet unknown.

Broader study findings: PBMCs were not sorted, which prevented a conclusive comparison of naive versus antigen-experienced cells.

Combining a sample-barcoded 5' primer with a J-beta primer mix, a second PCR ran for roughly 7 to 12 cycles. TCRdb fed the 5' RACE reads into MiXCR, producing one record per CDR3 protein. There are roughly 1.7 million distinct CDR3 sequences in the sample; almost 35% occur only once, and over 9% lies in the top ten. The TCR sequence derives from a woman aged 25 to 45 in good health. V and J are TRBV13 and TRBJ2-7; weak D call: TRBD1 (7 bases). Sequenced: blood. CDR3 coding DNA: TGTGCCAGCAGCCGCAGCGGAGGGGGCGGCTACGAGCAGTACTTC. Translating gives CASSRSGGGGYEQYF.